Sequencing of this TCR beta chain was carried out in a study of tumor and adjacent non-tumor tissue in lung cancer. Study-level information: Samples averaged about 3.8 million productive TCRbeta reads each.

RNA was extracted from bulk tissue without any cell sorting. A modified ARM-PCR protocol with three rounds of nested PCR amplified TCRbeta. MiXCR was run by TCRdb on the multiplex PCR reads, yielding one entry per CDR3 protein. The sample lists approximately 100,000 distinct CDR3 sequences, more than 70% occurring once. This CDR3 has 14 amino acids. Per germline, CDR1 SGHRS and CDR2 YFSETQ. Trimming took 2 bases from V and 4 from J, leaving 10 bases between them. Study-level points and caveats: Patients with more diverse tumor TCRs had worse survival.

As regards this clonotype: What it binds is not known.

V usage is TRBV5-1 and J usage is TRBJ2-1; TRBD1 might be the D (6 bases). The receptor was isolated from a woman in her fifties or sixties with non-small cell lung cancer. The sample consisted of lung tumor tissue. The CDR3 protein is CASSLGQLYNEQFF. The CDR3 region has the DNA TGCGCCAGCAGCTTAGGACAGTTGTACAATGAGCAGTTCTTC.